What follows are 20 T cell receptor beta chains derived from one specimen sequenced in a study of blood T cell repertoires in COVID-19. Repertoires were generated with immunoSEQ multiplex PCR, while TCRdb's copy carries only in-frame clones and drops some. The sample shows under 300,000 clones, around four fifths of them seen only once. The sample was peripheral blood. These receptors all come from a woman aged 55-70 years with active or convalescent COVID-19.

J is TRBJ2-2 and V is TRBV5-4, with D possibly TRBD1 on 6 matching bases. Trimming removed 4 bases from V and 5 bases from J, with 9 bases in between. The germline V gene has CDR1 SGHNT and CDR2 YYREEE (reference sequence). CDR3 length: 13 residues. The CDR3 loop is CASSLGGTGELFF. The CDR3 DNA sequence: TGTGCCAGCAGCCTAGGGGGAACCGGGGAGCTGTTTTTT.

This clone has only one observation. V is TRBV12-5 and J is TRBJ2-3, with D possibly TRBD2 on 6 matching bases. Germline assignment: CDR1 LGHNT and CDR2 FRNRAP. This CDR3 spans 14 amino acids. V lost 1 base, J lost 2 bases, and 7 bases lay in between. CDR3 region: CASGLGEVTDTQYF. The CDR3 bases are TGTGCTAGTGGTTTGGGGGAGGTCACAGATACGCAGTATTTT.

V gene TRBV6-1 combines with J gene TRBJ1-1, with D maybe TRBD1 (6 bases). Trimming stripped 3 bases from V and 3 bases from J, with 11 bases between. Germline V lookup: CDR1 MNHNS, CDR2 SASEGT. This CDR3 is built from 14 residues. CDR3 residues: CASSELGAYTEAFF. In nucleotides, the CDR3 is TGTGCCAGCAGTGAGTTGGGGGCGTACACTGAAGCTTTCTTT.

V and J are TRBV28 and TRBJ1-5; D might be TRBD1 (5 bases). V lost 7 bases, J lost 4 bases, and 11 bases lay in between. This CDR3 spans 13 amino acids. The V gene's germline CDR1 is MDHEN and CDR2 SYDVKM. CDR3 protein: CASTRDGNQPQHF. Here the CDR3 DNA reads TGTGCCAGCACCAGGGATGGAAATCAGCCCCAGCATTTT.

The V and J genes are TRBV18 and TRBJ2-1; the D gene is possibly TRBD1 (6 bases). Per germline, CDR1 KGHSH and CDR2 LQKENI. V was shortened by 3 bases and J by 8 bases, with 11 bases between the two germline ends. The CDR3 runs 13 residues. The CDR3 reads CASSPNRDDEQFF. The CDR3 coding sequence is TGTGCCAGCTCACCGAACAGGGATGATGAGCAGTTCTTC.

This rearrangement joins TRBV6-5 to TRBJ2-2; D is possibly TRBD1 (6 bases). Germline V CDR1 and CDR2: MNHEY, SVGAGI. V was pared by 6 bases and J by 2 bases, with 10 bases between. The CDR3 loop spans 14 amino acids. The CDR3, as DNA: TGTGCCAGCAGAACAGGGCTTAACACCGGGGAGCTGTTTTTT. It encodes CASRTGLNTGELFF.

V is TRBV27 and J is TRBJ2-3; D may be TRBD2 (6 bases). This CDR3 spans 17 amino acids. Between the trimmed V and J ends, which lost 0 bases and 9 bases, there was a span of 22 bases. CDR1 is MNHEY, CDR2 SMNVEV, per germline (reference sequence). CDR3 sequence reads: CASSLSGRGRQGWTQYF. The CDR3 DNA reads as TGTGCCAGCAGTTTATCGGGTCGGGGGAGGCAAGGGTGGACGCAGTATTTT.

The CDR3 DNA reads TGTGCCAGCAGTTTCGTCTCGGCGGGAGTAGCGGGAACCGGGGAGCTGTTTTTT. This gives the protein CASSFVSAGVAGTGELFF. The chain links TRBV6-2 or TRBV6-3 to TRBJ2-2, with 8 nucleotides matching TRBD2. Losses at the gene ends were 4 bases for V and 5 bases for J; bases not matched to a gene: 15. Per germline, CDR1 MNHEY and CDR2 SVGEGT. CDR3 length: 18 amino acids.

The chain is built from TRBV28 and TRBJ2-5; 7 nucleotides line up with TRBD2. V dropped 5 bases and J dropped 4; count of bases not matched to a gene: 13. This CDR3 has 16 residues. Germline V gene sequence: CDR1 MDHEN, CDR2 SYDVKM. CDR3 amino acids: CASSALRAGEGETQYF. The CDR3 bases are TGTGCCAGCAGTGCCCTCCGGGCGGGGGAGGGAGAGACCCAGTACTTC.

The chain joins TRBV2 to TRBJ2-7; no definite D call. The CDR3 has 11 amino acids. The germline CDR1 and CDR2 sequences are SNHLY and FYNNEI. V was clipped by 8 bases and J by 1 base, with 6 bases between them. The DNA for the CDR3 is TGTGCCAGCCACAGATCCTACGAGCAGTACTTC. It translates to CASHRSYEQYF. Filled out from reference TRBV2 and TRBJ2-7, the complete variable domain reads EPEVTQTPSHQVTQMGQEVILRCVPISNHLYFYWYRQILGQKVEFLVSFYNNEISEKSEIFDDQFSVERPDGSNFTLKIRSTKLEDSAMYFCASHRSYEQYFGPGTRLTVT.

This rearrangement joins TRBV5-6 to TRBJ2-2, with D possibly matching TRBD2 (6 bases). The germline V gene encodes CDR1 SGHDT and CDR2 YYEEEE. The CDR3 spans 17 residues. The V end was cut by 4 bases, the J end by 6 bases, with 22 bases between. CDR3 amino acids: CASSHPPGLRSAGELFF. CDR3 bases: TGTGCCAGCAGCCACCCTCCTGGACTACGCTCTGCCGGGGAGCTGTTTTTT.

The J gene is TRBJ2-1, the V gene TRBV5-1, with D hard to call. Trimming stripped 4 bases from V and 6 bases from J, with 14 bases between. This CDR3 is 14 amino acids long. Per germline, CDR1 SGHRS and CDR2 YFSETQ. The CDR3 DNA is TGCGCCAGCAGCCCTTTAGACAAGCCCAATGAGCAGTTCTTC. It is translated as CASSPLDKPNEQFF.

V gene TRBV5-1 combines with J gene TRBJ2-2; a possible D gene is TRBD1 (5 bases). Germline V lookup: CDR1 SGHRS, CDR2 YFSETQ. This CDR3 has 16 residues. The ends were cut back, 4 bases at V and 0 bases at J, with 13 bases in the middle. The CDR3 here is CASSLRTQSNTGELFF. The CDR3 DNA is TGCGCCAGCAGCCTTAGGACACAATCGAACACCGGGGAGCTGTTTTTT. Full variable domain (outside the CDR3, taken from reference TRBV5-1 and TRBJ2-2): KAGVTQTPRYLIKTRGQQVTLSCSPISGHRSVSWYQQTPGQGLQFLFEYFSETQRNKGNFPGRFSGRQFSNSRSEMNVSTLELGDSALYLCASSLRTQSNTGELFFGEGSRLTVL.

This chain connects TRBV6-4 to TRBJ1-6; no reliable D call. Trimming stripped 4 bases from V and 3 bases from J, with 10 bases between. CDR3 length: 15 amino acids. Germline-derived CDR1 and CDR2 are MRHNA and SNTAGT. The CDR3 is CASSATALYNSPLHF. The CDR3 DNA reads TGTGCCAGCAGTGCTACAGCACTCTATAATTCACCCCTCCACTTT.

The CDR3 sequence is CASSSGDSQETQYF. In DNA form, the CDR3 reads TGTGCCAGTAGTTCCGGGGACAGCCAAGAGACCCAGTACTTC. The chain couples TRBV19 to TRBJ2-5; 7 bases match TRBD1. Germline CDR1 is LNHDA and CDR2 is SQIVND (reference sequence). After removal of 5 bases from V and 1 base from J, the junction contained 4 bases not matched to a gene. The CDR3 consists of 14 residues.

In this sample, this clone turned up once. The genes are TRBV6-5 and TRBJ2-1; 9 bases fit TRBD2. Germline V gives CDR1 MNHEY, CDR2 SVGAGI. The CDR3 is 14 amino acids. The trim removed 5 bases at V and 3 bases at J, leaving 2 bases unmatched. The CDR3 bases are TGTGCCAGCAGTCGAGCGGGAGGCTACAATGAGCAGTTCTTC. Amino acids: CASSRAGGYNEQFF.

The chain couples TRBV21-1 to TRBJ2-5; TRBD2 was called by the table and not checked on the DNA. TRBV21-1 is recorded as a pseudogene. This CDR3 spans 10 amino acids. The CDR3 loop is CARRGGTQYF. The CDR3 nucleotides are TGTGCCAGGAGGGGAGGGACCCAGTACTTC.

This chain uses TRBV25-1 with TRBJ1-4; 8 nucleotides match TRBD1. Germline CDR1 reads MGHDK; CDR2 reads SYGVNS. The V and J ends lost 8 bases and 7 bases, in that order; junction bases with no gene match: 6. CDR3 size: 13 residues. The CDR3 nucleotides read TGTGCCAGCCAGGGGGCGCGTGGTGAAAAACTGTTTTTT. This gives the protein CASQGARGEKLFF.

This chain connects TRBV5-1 to TRBJ2-5; TRBD1 aligns across 9 bases. Per the germline V gene, CDR1 is SGHRS and CDR2 is YFSETQ. Trimming removed 6 bases from V and 2 bases from J; junction bases left unmatched: 8. This CDR3 region has 15 residues. The CDR3 reads CASTTRGQGQETQYF. The CDR3 DNA is TGCGCCAGCACAACCCGGGGACAGGGACAAGAGACCCAGTACTTC.

This chain uses TRBV9 with TRBJ1-2; tentative D call: TRBD1 (6 bases). The CDR3 runs 12 residues. With 4 bases removed from V and 8 bases from J, the gap between germline ends came to 12 bases. Germline CDR1 SGDLS, CDR2 YYNGEE. The CDR3 protein is CASSPRTDGYTF. The DNA for the CDR3 is TGTGCCAGCAGCCCCCGGACAGACGGCTACACCTTC.